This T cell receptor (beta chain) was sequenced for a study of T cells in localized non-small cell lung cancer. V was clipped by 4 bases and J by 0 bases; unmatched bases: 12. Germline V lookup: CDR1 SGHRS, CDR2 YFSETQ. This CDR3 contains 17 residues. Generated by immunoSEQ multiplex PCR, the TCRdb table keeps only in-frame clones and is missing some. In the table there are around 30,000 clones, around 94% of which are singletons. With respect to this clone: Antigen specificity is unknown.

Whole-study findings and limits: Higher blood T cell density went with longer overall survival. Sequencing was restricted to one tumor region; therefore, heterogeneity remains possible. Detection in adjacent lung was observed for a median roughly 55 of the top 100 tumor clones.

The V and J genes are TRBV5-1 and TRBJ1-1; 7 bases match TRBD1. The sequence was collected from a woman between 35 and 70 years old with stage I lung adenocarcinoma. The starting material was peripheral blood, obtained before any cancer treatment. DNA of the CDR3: TGCGCCAGCAGCGTAGACAGGGCCAACCCTATGAACACTGAAGCTTTCTTT. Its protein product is CASSVDRANPMNTEAFF.